This T cell receptor (beta chain) stems from a study of read filtering for tumor transcriptome and immune sequencing (dated by TCRdb to 2020 to 2021). Notes on the research overall: Of the patients in the cohort, approximately 17 were male and 11 to 15 were female, and their mean age was around 64 years, with a range of roughly 45 to 90. Under revised international staging, about eight patients fell into R-ISS I, more than 15 into R-ISS II and more than five into R-ISS III. After DNase treatment, whole-transcriptome libraries were prepared using the TruSeq RNA Access Library Prep Kit. Per sample, about 3.5 to 11 million TCR-region mapped reads were obtained with IR-seq, compared with only 85 to 1273 with RNA-seq. Using the same bone marrow samples, the study compared TCR repertoires obtained by targeted immune repertoire sequencing with those obtained by bulk whole-transcriptome sequencing. A main aim was a read-filtering strategy for immune repertoire data, specifically whether clonotypes supported by a single read should be removed.

Trimmed from V: 4 bases; trimmed from J: 7 bases; junction bases lacking a gene match: 4. The CDR3 covers 14 residues, taking in both the cysteine and the phenylalanine. Solely the CDR3 DNA is kept, with 42 bases framed from the first base. The germline V gene provides CDR1 SGHRS and CDR2 YFSETQ. Bone marrow was sampled from every patient at the time of active disease. Isolation of bone marrow mononuclear cells was performed by Ficoll-Hypaque density gradient centrifugation. Myeloma plasma cells were removed and CD138-negative cells were collected by negative selection after labeling with CD138 magnetic microbeads on a MACS separator. Flow cytometry with CD138 antibodies on an Attune NxT was used to check how pure the isolated cells were. TRIzol reagent was used to extract total RNA, and a NanoDrop spectrophotometer was used to quantify the extracted RNA. Paired RNA-seq and IR-seq were performed on the CD138-negative bone marrow sample of each patient.

The full study reports these points: Single-read clonotypes made up about 87% of clonotypes but about 3.2% of total reads in IR-seq, and over 65% of clonotypes and about 45% of reads in RNA-seq. Rather than purified T cells, the sorted CD138-negative fraction was a mixed bone marrow immune population. IR-seq captured clonotypes at much higher depth and more reliably than RNA-seq, and smaller IR-seq throughput sufficed to identify most shared clonotypes. When single-read clonotypes were removed, the proportions of shared clonotypes in IR-seq and RNA-seq correlated more strongly.

The Immunoverse kit was used to build TCR libraries from around 420 ng RNA, with molecular barcoded adaptors covering alpha/delta and beta/gamma chains. The same RNA used for transcriptome sequencing was used for TCR library preparation. Sequencing of the TCR libraries was done on an Illumina HiSeq 4000 with 2 x 150 cycles. In the source study's methods: MiXCR aligned TCR reads to human V, D, J and C references and assembled the aligned reads into CDR3 clonotypes, with quality filtering and error correction included. The tcR package in R was used for analysis of clonotype counts and gene usage diversity. For inspection of raw mapping reads, RNA-seq reads were mapped by STAR aligner version 2.5.3a onto GRCh37 of the human genome. To test how sequencing depth affected the clonotypes detected, IR-seq fastq files were randomly downsampled with Seqtk 1.3. TCRdb cleaned the public reads at Q25 with fastp, built clones with MiXCR and kept in-frame beta chains. When rows share a CDR3 protein, they turn into one entry using the most common DNA and genes. What appears here as the V and J calls and clone size reflects TCRdb's work, not the paper's. The sample table holds under 60,000 distinct CDR3 sequences, of which around 20% were seen once. Of the sample, over 15% falls within the top ten clones.

This clonotype has at least ten counts. Its antigen target is currently unknown. No quality values exist for individual bases; no much larger clone is one base distant. Source material: a population of CD138-negative cells sorted from bone marrow. Explained via the paper, the cell subset or site label denotes: bone marrow mononuclear cells depleted of CD138+ plasma/myeloma cells by negative magnetic selection. This sequence originates from a donor at least 40 years old with multiple myeloma. This chain is built from TRBV5-1 and TRBJ1-4; 10 middle bases align to TRBD1. The DNA sequence reads TGCGCCAGCAGCCCGGACAGGGGGGGTGAAAAACTGTTTTTT. Translated, it reads CASSPDRGGEKLFF.